This T cell receptor (beta chain) emerged from a study of cytomegalovirus exposure and HLA in healthy donors. V shed 5 bases and J 4 bases; nucleotides not matched to a gene: 8. The germline gives CDR1 SGDLS, CDR2 YYNGEE. The CDR3 is 15 residues long. Method: immunoSEQ multiplex PCR; TCRdb's copy keeps in-frame clones and lacks some. This table has roughly 100,000 clones, about 95% appearing once. General study results and limits: Accounts indicate the classifier identified cytomegalovirus status with strong specificity and sensitivity. Cytomegalovirus association was assigned to 170 or so TCR beta chains. Clusters of TCRs from the first cohort tended to co-occur in the 95 to 150 validation repertoires (as a later analysis found).

To note about this clone: Its matching antigen is unknown.

The specimen sequenced was PBMCs. The chain couples TRBV9 to TRBJ2-5; TRBD2 agrees at 10 bases. This clonotype originated in a woman aged 18-29 years in good health and CMV-seronegative. CDR3 nucleotide sequence: TGTGCCAGCAGTCCCGGCGCTAGCGGGGGAGAGACCCAGTACTTC. It translates to CASSPGASGGETQYF.